What follows are 30 T cell receptor beta chains derived from one specimen sequenced in a study of T cells in Graves' hyperthyroidism and ophthalmopathy. Amplification of TCR beta CDR3 regions used RNA as the template. HTBI primers drove first-round RT-PCR of the TCR CDR3. MiXCR, applied by TCRdb to the multiplex PCR reads, yields one record per CDR3 protein. Seen here are a few hundred thousand distinct CDR3 sequences, 15% to 18% observed once, and the top ten hold approximately 7.4%. Material for sequencing was blood. The receptors shown here come from a woman under 40 with Graves' hyperthyroidism.

This clonotype was seen more than once but under ten times. The chain couples TRBV2 to TRBJ1-5; a weak D match, TRBD1 (6 bases). This CDR3 region has 13 residues. V lost 6 bases and J 6 bases, leaving 12 bases between the germline ends. Per germline, CDR1 SNHLY and CDR2 FYNNEI. The chain's CDR3 is CASRGAGGQPQHF. The CDR3 region has the DNA TGTGCCAGCAGGGGGGCCGGAGGTCAGCCCCAGCATTTT.

The V gene is TRBV10-3, the J gene TRBJ1-4; D possibly corresponds to TRBD1 (5 bases). Germline-derived CDR1 and CDR2 are ENHRY and SYGVKD. CDR3 length: 17 residues. V lost 2 bases and J 4 bases, leaving 17 bases between the germline ends. CDR3 coding DNA: TGTGCCATCAGTGAGGCACTCCGGGGACCGGGTAATGAAAAACTGTTTTTT. Its protein product is CAISEALRGPGNEKLFF.

This clonotype was picked up many times. This chain links TRBV12-3 or TRBV12-4 with TRBJ1-2, with TRBD1 as a possible D gene (5 bases). With 6 bases removed from V and 8 bases from J, the gap between germline ends came to 13 bases. The CDR3 contains 12 residues. CDR3 amino acids: CASSPGFRGYTF. The CDR3 nucleotides are TGTGCCAGCAGCCCAGGGTTCCGCGGCTACACCTTC.

At least ten counts were recorded for this clonotype. V and J are TRBV28 and TRBJ2-5, with 10 bases fitting TRBD1. The CDR3 sequence is 16 residues long. Germline CDR1 and CDR2: MDHEN and SYDVKM. V lost 6 bases, J lost 2 bases, and 9 bases stayed unmatched. The DNA of the CDR3 is TGTGCCAGCAGCGGGACGGACAGGGGGGGACAAGAGACCCAGTACTTC. As protein: CASSGTDRGGQETQYF.

The table lists this clonotype with many counts. This chain uses TRBV20-1 with TRBJ2-5; 12 positions match TRBD2. The CDR3 consists of 15 residues. The germline CDR1 and CDR2 sequences are DFQATT and SNEGSKA (reference sequence). V trimming: 5 bases; J trimming: 4 bases; junction bases outside the gene matches: 8. CDR3 coding DNA: TGCAGTGCTCCGACTAGCGGGAGCTCTCGAGAGACCCAGTACTTC. This translates into CSAPTSGSSRETQYF.

The V call is TRBV6-1, the J call TRBJ2-7; 10 bases align to TRBD2. The CDR3 consists of 16 residues. CDR1 and CDR2 from the germline V gene are MNHNS and SASEGT. The V and J ends lost 6 bases and 2 bases, in that order; junction bases with no gene match: 10. The CDR3 region is CASSSPGTSEPYEQYF. In DNA form, the CDR3 reads TGTGCCAGCAGCTCACCCGGGACTAGCGAACCCTACGAGCAGTACTTC.

This clonotype was seen many times. In DNA, the CDR3 is TGTGCCAGCATCAGGACGGGCCGGGAGTATGAGACCCAGTACTTC. Its translation: CASIRTGREYETQYF. The chain recombines TRBV11-2 with TRBJ2-5; D is possibly TRBD2 (6 bases). The V gene's germline CDR1 is SGHAT and CDR2 FQNNGV. The CDR3 totals 15 residues. With 7 bases removed from V and 5 bases from J, the gap between germline ends came to 20 bases.

This clonotype was detected many times. This chain links TRBV6-1 with TRBJ1-2, with D possibly matching TRBD1 (6 bases). With 4 bases removed from V and 4 bases from J, the gap between germline ends came to 10 bases. From germline, CDR1 is MNHNS and CDR2 SASEGT. The CDR3 spans 13 residues. The CDR3 spells CASSVGGVYGYTF. The CDR3 nucleotides are TGTGCCAGCAGTGTCGGGGGCGTCTATGGCTACACCTTC.

This clonotype was seen many times. The genes are TRBV28 and TRBJ1-1; D gene ambiguous. Trimming removed 3 bases from V and 5 bases from J, with 13 bases in between. The CDR3 is 14 amino acids. Germline V gives CDR1 MDHEN, CDR2 SYDVKM. CDR3 amino acids: CASSFTGMSTEAFF. Here the CDR3 DNA reads TGTGCCAGCAGTTTTACGGGGATGAGTACTGAAGCTTTCTTT.

This clonotype was seen at least ten times. The chain is built from TRBV7-9 and TRBJ2-1; TRBD2 agrees at 7 bases. The CDR3 is made up of 16 amino acids. Trimming took 5 bases from V and 6 from J; bases not matched to a gene: 13. Germline CDR1 reads SEHNR; CDR2 reads FQNEAQ (reference sequence). The CDR3 sequence: CASSPLRAGIGNEQFF. The CDR3 nucleotides read TGTGCCAGCAGCCCCCTCCGAGCGGGAATCGGCAATGAGCAGTTCTTC.

Ten or more counts support this clonotype. CDR3 amino acids: CASSSTGQAYNQPQHF. The CDR3 coding sequence is TGTGCCAGCAGTTCGACGGGACAGGCCTACAATCAGCCCCAGCATTTT. This chain joins TRBV6-2 or TRBV6-3 and TRBJ1-5, with TRBD1 identical over 8 bases. The CDR3 runs to 16 residues. The ends lost 4 bases at V and 3 bases at J; junction bases unmatched: 8. Germline CDR1 and CDR2: MNHEY and SVGEGT.

In this sample, this clonotype turned up many times. Relative to the germline gene, one junction end is altered; a read error may explain this. V is TRBV2 and J is TRBJ2-5; unclear D gene. CDR1 and CDR2 (germline): SNHLY, FYNNEI. The CDR3 is 10 residues long. CDR3 DNA: TGTGCCAGCACTACCCATCCCCCGCACTTC. Translated, it gives CASTTHPPHF.

The chain carries TRBV6-2 or TRBV6-3 and TRBJ2-3; the D is unclear. V was clipped by 5 bases and J by 1 base, with 10 bases between them. There are 14 residues in the CDR3. Germline CDR1 and CDR2: MNHEY and SVGEGT. The CDR3 DNA reads TGTGCCAGCAGTCGGCTCTCCCGCACAGATACGCAGTATTTT. Translation: CASSRLSRTDTQYF.

The table lists this clonotype with many counts. J is TRBJ2-3 and V is TRBV20-1; D perhaps matches TRBD1 (6 bases). The CDR3 covers 12 residues. CDR1 and CDR2 from the germline V gene are DFQATT and SNEGSKA (reference sequence). Trimming stripped 5 bases from V and 4 bases from J, with 10 bases between. This CDR3 is CSAPQGADTQYF. CDR3 bases: TGCAGTGCTCCACAGGGTGCAGATACGCAGTATTTT.

Many counts were recorded for this clonotype. The chain couples TRBV28 to TRBJ2-7, with D possibly TRBD2 on 6 matching bases. The V end lost 6 bases, the J end lost 6 bases, and 21 bases lay between the germline ends. This CDR3 is built from 15 residues. CDR1 is MDHEN, CDR2 SYDVKM, per germline. CDR3 in DNA: TGTGCCAGCAGACCAACCGAACGGCTAGCGTCCGAGCAGTACTTC. Protein: CASRPTERLASEQYF.

This clonotype was observed many times. The gene calls are TRBV11-2 and TRBJ2-3; TRBD2 matches 7 bases. J was trimmed by 1 base and V by 1 base; bases with no gene match: 8. The CDR3 loop spans 17 amino acids. The germline V gene has CDR1 SGHAT and CDR2 FQNNGV. In DNA form, the CDR3 reads TGTGCCAGCAGCTTAGGTCTGGGCGGGAGAGGCACAGATACGCAGTATTTT. Protein sequence: CASSLGLGGRGTDTQYF. Based on the CDR3 plus reference TRBV11-2 and TRBJ2-3, the full variable domain is EAGVAQSPRYKIIEKRQSVAFWCNPISGHATLYWYQQILGQGPKLLIQFQNNGVVDDSQLPKDRFSAERLKGVDSTLKIQPAKLEDSAVYLCASSLGLGGRGTDTQYFGPGTRLTVL.

The sample holds a few counts of this clonotype. The J gene is TRBJ1-2, the V gene TRBV25-1; 8 nucleotides agree with TRBD1. Germline trimming cut 8 bases from V and 6 bases from J; bases unmatched to any gene: 11. Germline V gene data show CDR1 as MGHDK and CDR2 as SYGVNS. The CDR3 is 14 residues long. The CDR3 nucleotides are TGTGCCAGCTCAAGCCAGGGGGCGTGGGATGGCTACACCTTC. It translates to CASSSQGAWDGYTF.

This clonotype has just a few counts. This chain connects TRBV20-1 to TRBJ2-2; 10 bases match TRBD1. V gave up 5 bases and J gave up 7 bases; unmatched junction bases: 7. There are 14 residues in the CDR3. In germline, CDR1 is DFQATT, CDR2 SNEGSKA (reference sequence). The CDR3 DNA reads TGCAGTGCTCGTGGACAGGGGGACGTCGGGGAGCTGTTTTTT. Translating it yields CSARGQGDVGELFF.

This clonotype was observed a few times. The CDR3 coding sequence is TGTGCCAGCAGCCAAGCATCCCAGGGCAATTCACCCCTCCACTTT. Translated, it gives CASSQASQGNSPLHF. The genes are TRBV3-1 and TRBJ1-6, with a weak D call TRBD1 (5 bases). CDR1 is LGHDT, CDR2 YNNKEL, per germline (reference sequence). The CDR3 is 15 residues long. Trimming took 1 base from V and 7 from J, leaving 11 bases between them.

For this clonotype: One junction end disagrees with the germline gene, perhaps due to a read error. The chain has TRBV30 and TRBJ1-2, with a weak D call TRBD1 (6 bases). The CDR3 sequence is 13 residues long. In germline, CDR1 is GTSNPN, CDR2 SVGIG (reference sequence). The CDR3 here is CAWSLTGNYGYTF. CDR3 DNA: TGTGCCTGGAGTTTAACAGGGAACTACGGCTACACCTTC.

The chain couples TRBV14 to TRBJ1-1; D is uncertain. Trimming cost V 1 base and J 8 bases, with 11 bases left between them. The CDR3 loop spans 13 amino acids. Per the germline V gene, CDR1 is SGHDN and CDR2 is FVKESK. CDR3 DNA sequence: TGTGCCAGCAGCCAAGTCGTCCAGACGGAAGCTTTCTTT. This translates into CASSQVVQTEAFF.

This sequence joins TRBV19 and TRBJ2-1, with TRBD2 matching 7 bases. Germline loops: CDR1 LNHDA, CDR2 SQIVND (reference sequence). Trimming cost V 5 bases and J 9 bases; bases outside gene matches: 7. The CDR3 length is 13 residues. The CDR3 DNA reads as TGTGCCAGTAGTGGCGCGGGAGTTGGTGAGCAGTTCTTC. It codes for CASSGAGVGEQFF.

The chain has TRBV19 and TRBJ2-1; 8 bases are a match to TRBD2. The length of the CDR3 is 17 residues. V was pared by 5 bases and J by 4 bases, with 13 bases of the junction left unmatched. The V gene's germline CDR1 is LNHDA and CDR2 SQIVND (reference sequence). The CDR3 spells CASSPRTSIIGYNEQFF. CDR3 sequence (DNA): TGTGCCAGTAGTCCCCGGACTAGCATCATAGGTTACAATGAGCAGTTCTTC.

This clonotype showed up many times. V and J are TRBV7-9 and TRBJ2-7, with D maybe TRBD1 (5 bases). The CDR3 extends over 14 amino acids. The V gene lost 3 bases and the J gene lost 1 base, with 10 bases spanning the gap. Germline assignment: CDR1 SEHNR and CDR2 FQNEAQ (reference sequence). CDR3 protein: CASSFWGTSYEQYF. CDR3 nucleotides: TGTGCCAGCAGCTTTTGGGGCACTTCCTACGAGCAGTACTTC.

The CDR3 nucleotides are TGTGCCATCAGTGAGACAGGGGACGGGGCCAAAAACATTCAGTACTTC. Translating gives CAISETGDGAKNIQYF. The chain has TRBV10-3 and TRBJ2-4, with 7 bases aligning to TRBD1. Trimming cost V 2 bases and J 1 base; bases outside gene matches: 5. In germline, CDR1 is ENHRY, CDR2 SYGVKD. The CDR3 loop spans 16 amino acids.

The chain is built from TRBV7-2 and TRBJ2-1; TRBD2 agrees at 12 bases. Germline V gives CDR1 SGHTA, CDR2 FQGNSA. V was pared by 1 base and J by 7 bases, with 11 bases of the junction left unmatched. The CDR3 has 18 amino acids. The CDR3 region has the DNA TGTGCCAGCAGCTTAGGTTGGGCTAGCGGGAGGGCCGAAAATGAGCAGTTCTTC. This gives the protein CASSLGWASGRAENEQFF.

The rearrangement links TRBV20-1 to TRBJ1-2, with D unresolved. Trimming left V 6 bases short and J 5 bases short, with 16 bases between. CDR1 and CDR2 (germline): DFQATT, SNEGSKA (reference sequence). This CDR3 spans 13 amino acids. This CDR3 is CSALSPLSYGYTF. The DNA for the CDR3 is TGCAGTGCCCTGAGCCCGCTTTCTTATGGCTACACCTTC.

This clonotype came up a few times. The chain employs TRBV20-1 and TRBJ1-5; TRBD1 matches 8 bases. CDR3 size: 15 residues. The germline CDR1 and CDR2 sequences are DFQATT and SNEGSKA (reference sequence). The V and J ends lost 5 bases and 2 bases, in that order; junction bases with no gene match: 8. In nucleotides, the CDR3 is TGCAGTGCTGTACACACAGGGGGGGGCAATCAGCCCCAGCATTTT. Its protein product is CSAVHTGGGNQPQHF.

This clonotype was recorded many times. CDR3 DNA sequence: TGTGCCAGCAGCCCCCGACTAGCGGCCTACAATGAGCAGTTCTTC. Its translation: CASSPRLAAYNEQFF. The chain links TRBV7-2 to TRBJ2-1; 9 nucleotides agree with TRBD2. Germline values: CDR1 SGHTA, CDR2 FQGNSA. The CDR3 totals 15 residues. V was pared by 5 bases and J by 2 bases, with 4 bases of the junction left unmatched.

Details on this clonotype: It may be a read error: a sequence one base away is much more abundant. The chain is built from TRBV6-1 and TRBJ2-1; 9 bases are shared with TRBD2. V lost 8 bases, J lost 8 bases, and 10 bases stayed unmatched. This CDR3 spans 14 amino acids. The germline V gene has CDR1 MNHNS and CDR2 SASEGT. The CDR3 DNA reads as TGTGCCAGCGGGAGTAGCGGGAGTAGCCATGAGCAGTTCTTC. Amino acid sequence: CASGSSGSSHEQFF.